The entry below describes one T cell receptor (beta chain). Its antigen remains unknown. Distinct nucleotide sequences in the sample also encode this CDR3. Researchers ran the PCR with 60 Vbeta and 13 Jbeta primers. Sequenced by immunoSEQ multiplex PCR; TCRdb stores in-frame clones only, minus some. The profile shows about 130,000 clones, about 10% of them singletons. Germline V lookup: CDR1 MNHNS, CDR2 SASEGT. Deletions cut 4 bases from V and 2 bases from J, with 12 bases between. The CDR3 runs to 14 residues. These data originate in a study of cytomegalovirus exposure and HLA in healthy donors. Study conclusions and caveats: As immune exposure information, only CMV serostatus was available. Investigators reported approximately 170 TCR beta chains as tied to cytomegalovirus. TCR beta sequences numbering 15,000 to 20,000 were associated with HLA alleles at 0.05 false discovery rate in a later analysis. Many donors carried some public TCRs, although rarity characterized most TCR sequences.

The sequencing input was PBMCs. This chain joins TRBV6-1 and TRBJ2-7; D is possibly TRBD2 (6 bases). The sequence was collected from a young woman in good health and CMV-seropositive. The CDR3 DNA sequence: TGTGCCAGCAGTGCAGGAGGGAGTGCCTACGAGCAGTACTTC. It translates to CASSAGGSAYEQYF.